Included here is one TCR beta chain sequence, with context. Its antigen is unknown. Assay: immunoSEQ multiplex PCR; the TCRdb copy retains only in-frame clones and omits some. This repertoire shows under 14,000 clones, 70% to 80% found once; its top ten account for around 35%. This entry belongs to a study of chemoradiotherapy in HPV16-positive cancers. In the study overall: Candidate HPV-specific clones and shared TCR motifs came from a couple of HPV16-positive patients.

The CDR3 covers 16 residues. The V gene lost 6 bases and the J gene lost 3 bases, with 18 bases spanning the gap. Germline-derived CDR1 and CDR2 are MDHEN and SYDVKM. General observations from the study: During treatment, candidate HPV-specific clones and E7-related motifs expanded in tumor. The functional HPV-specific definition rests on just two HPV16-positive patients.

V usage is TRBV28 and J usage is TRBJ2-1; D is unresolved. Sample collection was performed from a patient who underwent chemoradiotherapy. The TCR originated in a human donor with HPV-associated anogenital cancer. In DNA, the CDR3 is TGTGCCAGCAGGCGTATCAGTGGCTCCTTCTACAATGAGCAGTTCTTC. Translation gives CASRRISGSFYNEQFF.